This T cell receptor beta chain was documented in a study of blood T cell repertoires in COVID-19. The CDR3 is 14 amino acids. CDR1 is SGHNT, CDR2 YYREEE, per germline (reference sequence). V dropped 2 bases and J dropped 3; count of bases not matched to a gene: 1. The method was immunoSEQ multiplex PCR; TCRdb's version includes in-frame clones alone and lacks a portion of them. The sample lists about 350,000 clones, roughly nine tenths occurring once. Individuals drawn from around 25 US areas were about 18 to 100 years old. This clone was seen once. The sequencing input was PBMCs or T cells enriched from blood (not recorded which). The clonotype originates from a woman between 25 and 40 years old who had recovered from COVID-19. The chain links TRBV5-4 to TRBJ2-7; 11 bases are a match to TRBD1. The DNA for the CDR3 is TGTGCCAGCAGCTTAGGGACAGGGGGCTACGAGCAGTACTTC. Encoded protein: CASSLGTGGYEQYF.